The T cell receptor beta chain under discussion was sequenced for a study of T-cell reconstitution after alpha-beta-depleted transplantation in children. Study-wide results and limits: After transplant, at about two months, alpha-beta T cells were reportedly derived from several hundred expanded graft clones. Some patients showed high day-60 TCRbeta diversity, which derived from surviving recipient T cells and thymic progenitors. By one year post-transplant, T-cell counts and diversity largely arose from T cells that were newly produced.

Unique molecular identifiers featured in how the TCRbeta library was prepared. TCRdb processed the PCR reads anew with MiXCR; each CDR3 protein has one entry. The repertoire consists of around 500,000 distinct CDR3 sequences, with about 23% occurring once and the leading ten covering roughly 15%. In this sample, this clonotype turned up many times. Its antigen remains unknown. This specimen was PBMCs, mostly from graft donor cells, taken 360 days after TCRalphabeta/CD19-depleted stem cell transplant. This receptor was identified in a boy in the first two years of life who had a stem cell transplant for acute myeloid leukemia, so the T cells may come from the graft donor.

CDR3 sequence (DNA): TGTGCCAGCAGTTTGCTACACAGTAACGACGAGCAGTACTTC. Protein: CASSLLHSNDEQYF. V is TRBV12-3 or TRBV12-4 and J is TRBJ2-7, with unresolved D. V dropped 3 bases and J dropped 5 bases, with 14 bases sitting between them. The CDR3 is made up of 14 amino acids.